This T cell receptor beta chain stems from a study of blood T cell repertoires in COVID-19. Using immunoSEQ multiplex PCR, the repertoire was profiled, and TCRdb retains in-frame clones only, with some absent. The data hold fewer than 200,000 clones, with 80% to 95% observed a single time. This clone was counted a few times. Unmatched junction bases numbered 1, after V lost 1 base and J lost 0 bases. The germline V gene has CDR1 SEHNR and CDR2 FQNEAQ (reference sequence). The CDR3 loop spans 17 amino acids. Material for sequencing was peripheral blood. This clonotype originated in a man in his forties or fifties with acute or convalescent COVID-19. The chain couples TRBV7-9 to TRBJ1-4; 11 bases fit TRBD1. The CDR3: CASSLGTGGPTNEKLFF. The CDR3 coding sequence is TGTGCCAGCAGCTTAGGGACAGGGGGCCCAACTAATGAAAAACTGTTTTTT.